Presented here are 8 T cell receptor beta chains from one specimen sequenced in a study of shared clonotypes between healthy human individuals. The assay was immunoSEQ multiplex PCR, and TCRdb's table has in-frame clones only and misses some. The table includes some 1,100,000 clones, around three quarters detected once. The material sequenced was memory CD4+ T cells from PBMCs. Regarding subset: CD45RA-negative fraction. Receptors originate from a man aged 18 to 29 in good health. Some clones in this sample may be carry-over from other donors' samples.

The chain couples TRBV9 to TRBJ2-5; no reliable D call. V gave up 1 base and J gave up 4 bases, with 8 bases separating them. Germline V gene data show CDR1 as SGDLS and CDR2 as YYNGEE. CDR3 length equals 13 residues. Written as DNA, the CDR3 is TGTGCCAGCAGCGTACGTCCGACAGAGACCCAGTACTTC. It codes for CASSVRPTETQYF.

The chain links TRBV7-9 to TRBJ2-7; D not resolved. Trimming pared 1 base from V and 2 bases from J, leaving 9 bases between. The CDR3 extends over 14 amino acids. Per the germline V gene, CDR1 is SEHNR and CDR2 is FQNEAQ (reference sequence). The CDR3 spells CASSLVKIPYEQYF. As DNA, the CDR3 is TGTGCCAGCAGCTTAGTTAAGATCCCCTACGAGCAGTACTTC. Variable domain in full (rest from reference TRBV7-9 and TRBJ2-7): DTGVSQNPRHKITKRGQNVTFRCDPISEHNRLYWYRQTLGQGPEFLTYFQNEAQLEKSRLLSDRFSAERPKGSFSTLEIQRTEQGDSAMYLCASSLVKIPYEQYFGPGTRLTVT.

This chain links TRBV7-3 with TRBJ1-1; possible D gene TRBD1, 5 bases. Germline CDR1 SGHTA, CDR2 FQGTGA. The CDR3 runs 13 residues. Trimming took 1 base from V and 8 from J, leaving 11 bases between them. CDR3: CASSLNRDPEAFF. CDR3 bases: TGTGCCAGCAGCTTAAATAGGGACCCGGAAGCTTTCTTT.

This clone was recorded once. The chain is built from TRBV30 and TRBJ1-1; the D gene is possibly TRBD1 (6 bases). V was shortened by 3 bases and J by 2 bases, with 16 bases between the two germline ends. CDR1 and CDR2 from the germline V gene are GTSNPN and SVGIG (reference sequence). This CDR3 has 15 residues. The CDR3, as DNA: TGTGCCTGGAGGAACGTACAGGGCCTTAACACTGAAGCTTTCTTT. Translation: CAWRNVQGLNTEAFF.

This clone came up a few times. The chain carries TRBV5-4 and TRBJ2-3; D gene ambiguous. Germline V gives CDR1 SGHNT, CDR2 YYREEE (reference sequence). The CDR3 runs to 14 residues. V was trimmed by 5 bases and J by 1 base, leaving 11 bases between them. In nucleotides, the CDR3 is TGTGCCAGCAGACCGGACGTGGGCACAGATACGCAGTATTTT. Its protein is CASRPDVGTDTQYF.

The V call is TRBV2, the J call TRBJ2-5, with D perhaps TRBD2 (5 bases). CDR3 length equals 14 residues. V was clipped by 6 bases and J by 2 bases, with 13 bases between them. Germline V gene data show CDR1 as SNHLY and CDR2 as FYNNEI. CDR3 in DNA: TGTGCCAGCAGCATGGGGTCGGGGCAAGAGACCCAGTACTTC. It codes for CASSMGSGQETQYF. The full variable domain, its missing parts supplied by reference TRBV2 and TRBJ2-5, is EPEVTQTPSHQVTQMGQEVILRCVPISNHLYFYWYRQILGQKVEFLVSFYNNEISEKSEIFDDQFSVERPDGSNFTLKIRSTKLEDSAMYFCASSMGSGQETQYFGPGTRLLVL.

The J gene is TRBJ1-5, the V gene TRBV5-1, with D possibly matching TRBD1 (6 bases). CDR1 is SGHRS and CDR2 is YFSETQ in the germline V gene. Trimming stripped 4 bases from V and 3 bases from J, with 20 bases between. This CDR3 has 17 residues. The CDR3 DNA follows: TGCGCCAGCAGCGCGGGGCCAGCGACAGGAGACAATCAGCCCCAGCATTTT. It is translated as CASSAGPATGDNQPQHF.

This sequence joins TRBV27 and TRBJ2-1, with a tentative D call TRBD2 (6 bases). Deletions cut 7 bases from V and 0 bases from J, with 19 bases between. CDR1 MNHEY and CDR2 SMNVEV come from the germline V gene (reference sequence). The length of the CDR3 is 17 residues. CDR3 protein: CASNSQAGISSYNEQFF. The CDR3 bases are TGTGCCAGCAATTCCCAAGCGGGCATAAGCTCCTACAATGAGCAGTTCTTC.